One and the same sample provided the 28 T cell receptor beta chains below, sequenced in a study of neurological immune-mediated disorders. TCRdb analysed the 5' RACE reads with MiXCR anew, one entry per CDR3 protein. The sample records roughly 14,000 distinct CDR3 sequences, 6.5% to 8% being singletons. Sequenced: CD8+ T cells from blood. The receptors were gathered from a woman in her thirties or forties in good health.

This clonotype has ten or more counts. The chain joins TRBV27 to TRBJ2-3; no clear D gene. V lost 5 bases to trimming and J lost 3 bases, with 21 bases between them. In germline, CDR1 is MNHEY, CDR2 SMNVEV (reference sequence). This CDR3 is built from 17 residues. The DNA of the CDR3 is TGTGCCAGCAGTCCTCGCCCAGGAGTAGTCGGGACAGATACGCAGTATTTT. Its protein is CASSPRPGVVGTDTQYF.

This clonotype was seen repeatedly, ten times or more. The rearrangement uses TRBV5-1 and TRBJ2-2; 8 bases align to TRBD2. With V trimmed by 4 bases and J by 3 bases, 11 bases remained unmatched. The germline CDR1 and CDR2 sequences are SGHRS and YFSETQ. The CDR3 extends over 17 amino acids. The CDR3 sequence: CASSPNPGRAYTGELFF. CDR3 sequence (DNA): TGCGCCAGCAGCCCCAATCCCGGGAGGGCTTACACCGGGGAGCTGTTTTTT.

This clonotype was counted many times. The J gene is TRBJ2-1, the V gene TRBV5-5; 10 bases map to TRBD2. V gave up 2 bases and J gave up 7 bases; unmatched junction bases: 15. This CDR3 is built from 18 residues. Germline-derived CDR1 and CDR2 are SGHKS and YYEKEE (reference sequence). CDR3 sequence reads: CASSLGPSGRAIGNEQFF. CDR3 nucleotides: TGTGCCAGCAGCTTAGGGCCGAGCGGGAGGGCCATTGGGAATGAGCAGTTCTTC. Full variable domain (outside the CDR3, taken from reference TRBV5-5 and TRBJ2-1): DAGVTQSPTHLIKTRGQQVTLRCSPISGHKSVSWYQQVLGQGPQFIFQYYEKEERGRGNFPDRFSARQFPNYSSELNVNALLLGDSALYLCASSLGPSGRAIGNEQFFGPGTRLTVL.

Ten or more counts support this clonotype. The chain joins TRBV9 to TRBJ2-1; 8 positions agree with TRBD2. Germline assignment: CDR1 SGDLS and CDR2 YYNGEE. Trimming took 2 bases from V and 6 from J; bases not matched to a gene: 7. The CDR3 sequence is 15 residues long. The CDR3 region has the DNA TGTGCCAGCAGCGTTGAAGCGGGAGTAAGCAATGAGCAGTTCTTC. It yields the protein CASSVEAGVSNEQFF.

The table lists this clonotype with many counts. The chain combines TRBV4-1 with TRBJ2-1, with D maybe TRBD2 (5 bases). There are 14 residues in the CDR3. Trimming removed 0 bases from V and 4 bases from J, with 7 bases in between. Looked up from germline, CDR1 is MGHRA and CDR2 is YSYEKL. Here the CDR3 DNA reads TGCGCCAGCAGCCAAGAACCGGGATACAATGAGCAGTTCTTC. Translated, it gives CASSQEPGYNEQFF.

This clonotype appeared many times. V gene TRBV9 combines with J gene TRBJ2-3; the match to TRBD2 covers 7 bases. With 3 bases clipped from V and 2 bases from J, the junction kept 6 bases outside the gene matches. Germline loops: CDR1 SGDLS, CDR2 YYNGEE. This CDR3 is 15 amino acids long. The CDR3 reads CASSGGGGVTDTQYF. The CDR3 DNA is TGTGCCAGCAGCGGCGGCGGGGGAGTCACAGATACGCAGTATTTT. Full variable domain (remainder filled in from reference TRBV9 and TRBJ2-3): DSGVTQTPKHLITATGQRVTLRCSPRSGDLSVYWYQQSLDQGLQFLIQYYNGEERAKGNILERFSAQQFPDLHSELNLSSLELGDSALYFCASSGGGGVTDTQYFGPGTRLTVL.

This clonotype was picked up many times. The genes are TRBV7-9 and TRBJ2-7; 9 positions agree with TRBD1. The V gene's germline CDR1 is SEHNR and CDR2 FQNEAQ (reference sequence). Trimming cost V 5 bases and J 3 bases; bases outside gene matches: 5. The CDR3 has 14 amino acids. The CDR3: CASSVTGQGYEQYF. The CDR3 nucleotides read TGTGCCAGCAGCGTCACGGGACAGGGCTACGAGCAGTACTTC.

This clonotype was seen repeatedly, ten times or more. V is TRBV3-1 and J is TRBJ1-3; D is unclear. Between the trimmed V and J ends, which lost 4 bases and 0 bases, there was a span of 4 bases. The CDR3 totals 13 residues. CDR1 LGHDT and CDR2 YNNKEL come from the germline V gene (reference sequence). This CDR3 is CASSPSSGNTIYF. The DNA for the CDR3 is TGTGCCAGCAGCCCGAGCTCTGGAAACACCATATATTTT.

This clonotype was observed many times. The J gene is TRBJ2-3, the V gene TRBV2, with TRBD1 matching 7 bases. There are 16 residues in the CDR3. Germline lookup yields CDR1 SNHLY and CDR2 FYNNEI. Trimming took 7 bases from V and 0 from J; bases not matched to a gene: 10. The CDR3, as DNA: TGTGCCAGCATGGGACAGTGGGGGACGAGCACAGATACGCAGTATTTT. Protein sequence: CASMGQWGTSTDTQYF.

This clonotype was detected ten times or more. This chain uses TRBV5-6 with TRBJ1-3, with D possibly TRBD1 on 5 matching bases. Germline CDR1 is SGHDT and CDR2 is YYEEEE. The length of the CDR3 is 16 residues. V was clipped by 0 bases and J by 0 bases, with 10 bases between them. This CDR3 is CASSLAPGTSGNTIYF. In nucleotides, the CDR3 is TGTGCCAGCAGCTTGGCGCCGGGGACCTCTGGAAACACCATATATTTT.

In its sample, this clonotype was seen many times. The rearrangement uses TRBV20-1 and TRBJ2-7, with D tentatively TRBD2 (6 bases). CDR3 length: 18 residues. V was pared by 0 bases and J by 2 bases, with 23 bases between. CDR1 and CDR2 from the germline V gene are DFQATT and SNEGSKA (reference sequence). The CDR3, as DNA: TGCAGTGCTAGAGACTCCGAGGGTCCCGAAGGAGGGGCCTACGAGCAGTACTTC. Its protein product is CSARDSEGPEGGAYEQYF.

This clonotype appeared many times. In nucleotides, the CDR3 is TGTGCCAGCAGCCACCTGGGACAGCTATACGAGCAGTACTTC. This encodes CASSHLGQLYEQYF. J is TRBJ2-7 and V is TRBV14; TRBD1 aligns across 7 bases. Germline trimming cut 3 bases from V and 4 bases from J; bases unmatched to any gene: 6. The CDR3 runs 14 residues. From germline, CDR1 is SGHDN and CDR2 FVKESK.

In this sample, this clonotype turned up many times. The chain employs TRBV27 and TRBJ2-1; D remains ambiguous. This CDR3 region has 13 residues. CDR1 is MNHEY, CDR2 SMNVEV, per germline (reference sequence). V was pared by 2 bases and J by 5 bases, with 7 bases between. The CDR3 nucleotides read TGTGCCAGCAGTTTACAGAGACACAATGAGCAGTTCTTC. This sequence encodes CASSLQRHNEQFF.

This clonotype was seen repeatedly, ten times or more. The rearrangement uses TRBV18 and TRBJ2-3, with D perhaps matching TRBD1 (5 bases). The ends were cut back, 4 bases at V and 7 bases at J, with 6 bases in the middle. This CDR3 comprises 11 residues. Germline values: CDR1 KGHSH, CDR2 LQKENI. CDR3 sequence (DNA): TGTGCCAGCTCACAGGGGAATACGCAGTATTTT. Protein: CASSQGNTQYF.

In this sample, this clonotype turned up many times. Mismatch with germline at one junction end may stem from a read error. V usage is TRBV12-3 or TRBV12-4 and J usage is TRBJ2-3; 9 bases fit TRBD2. The CDR3 contains 14 residues. In DNA, the CDR3 is TGTGCCAGCAGCCCCGGGACTAGCAGAGATACGCAGTATTTT. Protein sequence: CASSPGTSRDTQYF.

To note about this clonotype: The junction does not match germline at one end; this may be a read error. The V gene is TRBV10-1, the J gene TRBJ2-7; 11 positions match TRBD2. The CDR3 length is 13 residues. Germline V lookup: CDR1 WNHNN, CDR2 SYGVQD (reference sequence). This CDR3 reads CASEPYTGTSGAF. CDR3 sequence (DNA): TGCGCCAGCGAACCCTATACCGGGACTAGCGGTGCTTTC.

This clonotype qualifies as medium-sized. This chain connects TRBV2 to TRBJ2-4; D is ambiguous. This CDR3 has 11 residues. The germline V and J ends were trimmed by 3 bases and 6 bases, with 3 bases remaining between them. Germline values: CDR1 SNHLY, CDR2 FYNNEI. CDR3 loop: CASSDANIQYF. CDR3 coding DNA: TGTGCCAGCAGTGACGCAAACATTCAGTACTTC.

The table lists this clonotype with many counts. The chain has TRBV7-2 and TRBJ2-5; 11 bases map to TRBD2. The trim removed 1 base at V and 5 bases at J, leaving 12 bases unmatched. The CDR3 covers 18 residues. CDR1 and CDR2 (germline): SGHTA, FQGNSA. The CDR3 DNA follows: TGTGCCAGCAGCTTAGGGGTCACTAGCGGGGGCCTCGGCGAGACCCAGTACTTC. This translates into CASSLGVTSGGLGETQYF.

At least ten counts were recorded for this clonotype. The chain couples TRBV2 to TRBJ2-3, with D maybe TRBD2 (6 bases). CDR3 length: 14 amino acids. V was shortened by 8 bases and J by 4 bases, with 16 bases between the two germline ends. Germline V lookup: CDR1 SNHLY, CDR2 FYNNEI. CDR3 protein: CASLGASDADTQYF. The CDR3, as DNA: TGTGCCAGCCTAGGGGCTAGCGATGCAGATACGCAGTATTTT. Full variable domain (rest looked up from reference TRBV2 and TRBJ2-3): EPEVTQTPSHQVTQMGQEVILRCVPISNHLYFYWYRQILGQKVEFLVSFYNNEISEKSEIFDDQFSVERPDGSNFTLKIRSTKLEDSAMYFCASLGASDADTQYFGPGTRLTVL.

The table lists this clonotype with many counts. The rearrangement uses TRBV6-6 and TRBJ1-4; D unclear. CDR1 MNHNY and CDR2 SVGAGI come from the germline V gene (reference sequence). The CDR3 loop spans 12 amino acids. The germline V and J ends were trimmed by 6 bases and 10 bases, with 12 bases remaining between them. The CDR3 DNA is TGTGCCAGCAGCCCCCCCGGCGGAAAACTGTTTTTT. It codes for CASSPPGGKLFF.

This clonotype was counted at least ten times. The gene calls are TRBV12-3 or TRBV12-4 and TRBJ2-7, with D perhaps assigned TRBD1 or TRBD2 (5 bases each). V was shortened by 4 bases and J by 6 bases, with 10 bases between the two germline ends. The length of the CDR3 is 12 residues. The CDR3 protein is CASSYGGSEQYF. The CDR3 nucleotides read TGTGCCAGCAGTTATGGGGGTAGCGAGCAGTACTTC.

This clonotype was recorded at least ten times. V and J are TRBV11-2 and TRBJ2-7; 10 bases agree with TRBD2. Unmatched junction bases numbered 15, after V lost 5 bases and J lost 5 bases. The CDR3 is made up of 17 amino acids. The germline V gene encodes CDR1 SGHAT and CDR2 FQNNGV. This CDR3 is CASSPRPASGSFDEQYF. CDR3 DNA sequence: TGTGCCAGCAGCCCTCGACCGGCTAGCGGGAGCTTTGACGAGCAGTACTTC.

This clonotype showed up many times. The chain links TRBV12-3 or TRBV12-4 to TRBJ2-1; 8 bases map to TRBD1. There are 15 residues in the CDR3. Trimming at V came to 4 bases and at J to 9 bases, leaving 11 bases not matched to a gene. CDR3 nucleotide sequence: TGTGCCAGCAGTTCCCAGACAGGGGATAGAACTGAGCAGTTCTTC. This sequence encodes CASSSQTGDRTEQFF.

This clonotype was detected many times. The CDR3 coding sequence is TGTGCCACCAGCAGAGCGACAGGGGGGGTTTACGAGCAGTACTTC. It codes for CATSRATGGVYEQYF. This rearrangement joins TRBV15 to TRBJ2-7; 9 bases match TRBD1. V was pared by 1 base and J by 4 bases, with 5 bases of the junction left unmatched. Germline CDR1 LNHNV, CDR2 YYDKDF (reference sequence). The CDR3 length is 15 residues.

This clonotype was found many times. V is TRBV10-2 and J is TRBJ2-7; D is unclear. The germline gives CDR1 WSHSY, CDR2 SAAADI. The CDR3 sequence is 14 residues long. Trimming took off 3 bases at V and 0 bases at J, with 9 bases between the two ends. The CDR3: CASSEFGSSYEQYF. DNA for the CDR3: TGCGCCAGCAGTGAATTTGGGTCCTCCTACGAGCAGTACTTC.

This clonotype is classed as medium-sized. As DNA, the CDR3 is TGCAGTGCTAGGGGCCATTGGGGCTTCTCTGGAAACACCATATATTTT. Its translation: CSARGHWGFSGNTIYF. V is TRBV20-1 and J is TRBJ1-3; perhaps TRBD1 as D (5 bases). The germline V gene has CDR1 DFQATT and CDR2 SNEGSKA (reference sequence). The CDR3 loop spans 16 amino acids. The ends were cut back, 3 bases at V and 0 bases at J, with 15 bases in the middle.

This clonotype was counted once. The chain links TRBV5-6 to TRBJ1-1; unclear D gene. Per the germline V gene, CDR1 is SGHDT and CDR2 is YYEEEE. This CDR3 has 13 residues. V lost 7 bases, J lost 4 bases, and 14 bases lay in between. Here the CDR3 DNA reads TGTGCCAGCTCCTCTCTCTCGAGCACTGAAGCTTTCTTT. Its translation is CASSSLSSTEAFF.

This clonotype was detected ten times or more. This chain uses TRBV12-3 or TRBV12-4 with TRBJ2-1; no firm D call. Trimming pared 7 bases from V and 9 bases from J, leaving 16 bases between. The CDR3 is 13 amino acids. This CDR3 is CASTLTREGEQFF. The CDR3 bases are TGTGCCAGCACCCTTACCCGTGAAGGTGAGCAGTTCTTC.